This T cell receptor beta chain stems from a study of identical twins. The CDR3 loop spans 11 amino acids. The germline V and J ends were trimmed by 3 bases and 11 bases, with 10 bases remaining between them. Per germline, CDR1 MNHNS and CDR2 SASEGT. This clonotype has just a few counts. The antigen is undetermined. TCRdb passed the 5' RACE reads through MiXCR, listing each CDR3 protein once. Of approximately 530,000 distinct CDR3 sequences in the sample, about 20% are singletons; the top ten hold approximately 0.48%. Broader study findings: Findings depended on cross-sectional statistics rather than tracking the same donors. Memory repertoires lacked the insertion deficit that abundant cord blood beta clonotypes showed. Zero-insertion findings could be partly confounded by invariant cells (MAIT and iNKT cells).

The sample also formed part of further work on yellow fever vaccine responses in identical twins. That paper states: Twins' vaccine T cell response reportedly seemed partly convergent, partly personalized.

The sequence came from a young woman in good health. The specimen sequenced was CD4+ T cells sorted from blood. J is TRBJ1-1 and V is TRBV6-1, with no clear D. DNA of the CDR3: TGTGCCAGCAGTGACCACATGGCTGCTTTCTTT. It translates to CASSDHMAAFF.